This TCR beta chain stems from a study of blood T cell repertoires in COVID-19. Study-wide background: Samples came from the United States, Italy and Spain, spanning acute and convalescent COVID-19.

Remarks on this clone: This specimen includes other DNA sequences encoding the same CDR3.

Method: immunoSEQ multiplex PCR; TCRdb's copy keeps in-frame clones and lacks some. The sample includes about 25,000 clones, roughly 80% of them seen just once. Germline V gene sequence: CDR1 SNHLY, CDR2 FYNNEI. Trimming at V came to 6 bases and at J to 2 bases, leaving 7 bases not matched to a gene. This CDR3 is built from 14 residues. J is TRBJ2-7 and V is TRBV2, with 7 bases matching TRBD1. The sample consisted of peripheral blood. This clonotype originated in a man in his fifties with active or convalescent COVID-19. CDR3 in amino acids: CASSPDRDAYEQYF. The CDR3 DNA reads TGTGCCAGCAGCCCCGACAGGGATGCCTACGAGCAGTACTTC.